This TCR beta chain was identified during a study of shared clonotypes between healthy human individuals. Regarding the study as a whole: The sampled material consisted only of blood, and tissue repertoires are likely to differ.

The naive CD8 fraction comprised CD45RO-negative cells positively selected for CCR7 and excluded terminally differentiated effector memory CD45RA+ cells. Looked up from germline, CDR1 is WNHNN and CDR2 is SYGVQD (reference sequence). CDR3 length: 16 residues. V dropped 0 bases and J dropped 2; count of bases not matched to a gene: 6. The assay ran at deep level. The table came from immunoSEQ multiplex PCR; TCRdb's copy has only in-frame clones and leaves some out. The sample includes just over 2,000,000 clones, about 95% of them seen just once. About this clone itself: Its antigen is as yet unknown.

The chain links TRBV10-1 to TRBJ2-5, with 7 nucleotides matching TRBD1. Sequenced sample: naive CD8+ T cells sorted from blood. The receptor comes from a man younger than 30 in good health. The CDR3 spells CASSESAGGWQETQYF. The CDR3 coding sequence is TGCGCCAGCAGTGAGTCGGCAGGGGGTTGGCAAGAGACCCAGTACTTC.